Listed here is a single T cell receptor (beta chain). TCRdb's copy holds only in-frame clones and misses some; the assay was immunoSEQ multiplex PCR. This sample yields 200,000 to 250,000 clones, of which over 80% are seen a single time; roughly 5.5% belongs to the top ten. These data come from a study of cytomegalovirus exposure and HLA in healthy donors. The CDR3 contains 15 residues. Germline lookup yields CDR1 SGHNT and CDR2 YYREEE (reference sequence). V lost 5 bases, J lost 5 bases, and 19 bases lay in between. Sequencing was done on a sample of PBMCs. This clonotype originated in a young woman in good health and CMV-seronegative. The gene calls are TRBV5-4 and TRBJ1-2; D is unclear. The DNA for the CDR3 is TGTGCCAGCAGGGCTCTTGGCCTTTCTAGATATGGCTACACCTTC. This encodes CASRALGLSRYGYTF.